The 8 T cell receptor beta chains given below trace back to one sample, sequenced in a study of shared clonotypes between healthy human individuals. Naive CD8 isolation took CD45RO-negative cells positively selected for CCR7 and excluded terminally differentiated effector memory CD45RA+ cells. Sequenced by immunoSEQ multiplex PCR; TCRdb stores in-frame clones only, minus some. The table shows about 2.1 million clones, with roughly 91% occurring only once. The sequenced sample was naive CD8+ T cells from PBMCs. These receptor sequences come from a man younger than 35 in good health. Some clones in this sample may be carry-over from other donors' samples.

A few counts support this clone. V is TRBV11-1 and J is TRBJ2-5; possible D gene TRBD2, 5 bases. Per germline, CDR1 SGHAT and CDR2 FQDESV (reference sequence). This CDR3 spans 15 amino acids. The germline V and J ends were trimmed by 6 bases and 1 base, with 15 bases remaining between them. CDR3 DNA: TGTGCCAGCAGTGGTTGGGCGGGTACCCAAGAGACCCAGTACTTC. Residues: CASSGWAGTQETQYF.

This chain links TRBV27 with TRBJ2-7; the D gene is possibly TRBD2 (6 bases). V was trimmed by 7 bases and J by 4 bases, leaving 14 bases between them. From germline, CDR1 is MNHEY and CDR2 SMNVEV (reference sequence). The CDR3 is made up of 13 amino acids. In DNA form, the CDR3 reads TGTGCCAGCAAAACGGGAGAGGTATACGAGCAGTACTTC. The encoded protein is CASKTGEVYEQYF.

The rearrangement uses TRBV28 and TRBJ2-3, with 7 bases aligning to TRBD1. Germline loops: CDR1 MDHEN, CDR2 SYDVKM. The CDR3 contains 20 residues. V trimming: 1 base; J trimming: 2 bases; junction bases outside the gene matches: 18. The CDR3 nucleotides are TGTGCCAGCAGTTTATTGTCGGAAACCCCCGGGACAGAGTTCACAGATACGCAGTATTTT. Translated: CASSLLSETPGTEFTDTQYF.

The chain has TRBV6-6 and TRBJ1-1, with D uncertain. CDR3 length equals 13 residues. Deletions cut 5 bases from V and 1 base from J, with 8 bases between. The germline V gene has CDR1 MNHNY and CDR2 SVGAGI (reference sequence). This chain's CDR3 is CASSPLQNTEAFF. In nucleotides, the CDR3 is TGTGCCAGCAGTCCCCTTCAGAACACTGAAGCTTTCTTT.

The chain employs TRBV11-2 and TRBJ2-2, with 13 bases that match TRBD2. The V and J ends lost 6 bases and 5 bases, in that order; junction bases with no gene match: 6. CDR3 length: 16 residues. Germline V gene sequence: CDR1 SGHAT, CDR2 FQNNGV. The CDR3: CASRPGLAGATGELFF. The CDR3 region has the DNA TGTGCCAGCAGACCCGGACTAGCGGGAGCGACCGGGGAGCTGTTTTTT.

This clone was observed a single time. V is TRBV7-9 and J is TRBJ2-1; no reliable D call. This CDR3 is 11 amino acids long. Trimming took 5 bases from V and 8 from J, leaving 7 bases between them. The germline V gene has CDR1 SEHNR and CDR2 FQNEAQ (reference sequence). The CDR3 DNA reads as TGTGCCAGCAGCCCTTCCCATGAGCAGTTCTTC. It yields the protein CASSPSHEQFF.

This rearrangement joins TRBV7-9 to TRBJ1-2; a possible D gene is TRBD1 (5 bases). The CDR3 sequence is 16 residues long. V shed 5 bases and J shed 0 bases, with 16 bases lying between them. Germline V gives CDR1 SEHNR, CDR2 FQNEAQ (reference sequence). CDR3 in amino acids: CASSPARTHSNYGYTF. The CDR3 DNA reads TGTGCCAGCAGCCCCGCTCGGACACATTCTAACTATGGCTACACCTTC.

The CDR3 region has the DNA TGTGCCATCAATTCGGTGCAGGGGGCCGGCACTGAAGCTTTCTTT. It encodes CAINSVQGAGTEAFF. This rearrangement joins TRBV10-3 to TRBJ1-1, with 8 bases matching TRBD1. Per germline, CDR1 ENHRY and CDR2 SYGVKD. V lost 7 bases, J lost 4 bases, and 11 bases stayed unmatched. CDR3 length equals 15 residues.